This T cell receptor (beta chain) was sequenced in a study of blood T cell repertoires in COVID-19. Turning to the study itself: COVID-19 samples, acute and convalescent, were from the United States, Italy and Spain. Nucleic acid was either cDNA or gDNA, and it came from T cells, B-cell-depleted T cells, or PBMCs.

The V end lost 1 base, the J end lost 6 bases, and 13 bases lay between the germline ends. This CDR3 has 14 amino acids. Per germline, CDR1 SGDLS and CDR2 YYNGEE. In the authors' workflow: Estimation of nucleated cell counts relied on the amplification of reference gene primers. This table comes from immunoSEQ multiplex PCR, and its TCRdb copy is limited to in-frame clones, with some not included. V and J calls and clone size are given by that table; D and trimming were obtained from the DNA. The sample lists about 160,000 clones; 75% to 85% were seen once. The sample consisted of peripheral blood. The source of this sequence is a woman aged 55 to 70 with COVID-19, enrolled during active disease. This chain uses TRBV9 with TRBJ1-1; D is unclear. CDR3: CASSVWEVGAEAFF. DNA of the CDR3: TGTGCCAGCAGCGTATGGGAGGTAGGAGCTGAAGCTTTCTTT.